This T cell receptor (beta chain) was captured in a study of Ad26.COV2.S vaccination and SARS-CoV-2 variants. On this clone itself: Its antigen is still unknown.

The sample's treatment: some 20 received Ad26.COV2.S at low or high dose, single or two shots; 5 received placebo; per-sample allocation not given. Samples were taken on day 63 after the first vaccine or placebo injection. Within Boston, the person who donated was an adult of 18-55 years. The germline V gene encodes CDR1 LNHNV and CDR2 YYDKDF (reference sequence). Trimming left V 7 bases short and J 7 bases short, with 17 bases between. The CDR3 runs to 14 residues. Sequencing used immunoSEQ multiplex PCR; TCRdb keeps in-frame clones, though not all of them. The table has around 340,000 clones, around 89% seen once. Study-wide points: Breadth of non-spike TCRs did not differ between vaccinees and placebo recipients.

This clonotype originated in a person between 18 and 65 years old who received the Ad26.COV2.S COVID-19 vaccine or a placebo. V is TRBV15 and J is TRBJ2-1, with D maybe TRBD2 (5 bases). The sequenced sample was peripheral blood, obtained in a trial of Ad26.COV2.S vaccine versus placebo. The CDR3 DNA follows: TGTGCCACCACCCCCTTGGGCTCGGGGAATGAGCAGTTCTTC. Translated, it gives CATTPLGSGNEQFF.